This T cell receptor beta chain was sequenced for a study of CXCR3-negative and CXCR3-positive naive CD8 T cells. Note on this clonotype: What it binds is unknown.

The CDR3 is 13 amino acids. Whole-study findings and limits: Hydrophobicity was higher for TRB CDR3s found in CXCR3-positive naive cells than in CXCR3-negative naive cells.

Carrying UMI labels, the TRB cDNA libraries were prepared through 5' RACE. Reanalyzing the 5' RACE reads, TCRdb keeps one entry per CDR3 protein, without DNA. The repertoire table contains some 150,000 distinct CDR3 sequences. The receptor was isolated from a human donor in good health. Some clones in this sample may be carry-over from other donors' samples. The sample comprised naive CXCR3+ CD8+ T cells from blood. Subset in this sample: CD45RO-CCR7+CD27+CD95- naive CD8+ T cells expressing CXCR3 (TNR3+). This chain links TRBV12-3 or TRBV12-4 with TRBJ2-1; with no DNA, the TCRdb D assignment of TRBD1 cannot be verified. CDR3 in amino acids: CASSLRGGDEQFF.